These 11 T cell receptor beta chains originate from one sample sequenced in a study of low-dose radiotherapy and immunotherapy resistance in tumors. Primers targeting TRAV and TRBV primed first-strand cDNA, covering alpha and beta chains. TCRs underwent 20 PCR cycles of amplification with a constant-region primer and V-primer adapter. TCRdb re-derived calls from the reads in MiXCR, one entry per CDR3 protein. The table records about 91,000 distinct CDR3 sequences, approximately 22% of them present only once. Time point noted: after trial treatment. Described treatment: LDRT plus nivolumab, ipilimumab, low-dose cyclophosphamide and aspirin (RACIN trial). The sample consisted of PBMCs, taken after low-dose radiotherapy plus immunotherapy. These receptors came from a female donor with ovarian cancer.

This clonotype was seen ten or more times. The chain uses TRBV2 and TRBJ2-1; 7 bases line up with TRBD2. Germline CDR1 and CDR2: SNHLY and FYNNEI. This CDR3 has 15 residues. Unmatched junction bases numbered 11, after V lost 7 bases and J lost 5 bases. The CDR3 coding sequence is TGTGCCAGCAACCCTGGGAGCGGGGCACACAATGAGCAGTTCTTC. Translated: CASNPGSGAHNEQFF.

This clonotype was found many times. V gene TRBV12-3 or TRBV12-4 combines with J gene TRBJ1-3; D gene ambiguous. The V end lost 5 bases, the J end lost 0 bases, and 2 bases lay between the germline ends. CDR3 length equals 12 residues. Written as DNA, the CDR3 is TGTGCCAGCAGTATCTCTGGAAACACCATATATTTT. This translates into CASSISGNTIYF.

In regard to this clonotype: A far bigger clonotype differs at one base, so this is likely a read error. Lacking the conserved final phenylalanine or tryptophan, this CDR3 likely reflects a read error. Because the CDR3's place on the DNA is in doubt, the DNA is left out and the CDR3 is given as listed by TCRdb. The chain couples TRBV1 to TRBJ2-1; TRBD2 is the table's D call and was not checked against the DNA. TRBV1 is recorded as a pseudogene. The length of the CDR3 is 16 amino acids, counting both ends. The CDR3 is CASSQANSDSYNEQFL.

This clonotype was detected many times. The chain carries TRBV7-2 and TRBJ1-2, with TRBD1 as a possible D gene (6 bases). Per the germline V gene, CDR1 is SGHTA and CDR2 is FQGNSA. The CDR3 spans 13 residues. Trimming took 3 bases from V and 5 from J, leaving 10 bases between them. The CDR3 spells CASSFRDTYGYTF. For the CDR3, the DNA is TGTGCCAGCAGCTTCCGGGACACATATGGCTACACCTTC.

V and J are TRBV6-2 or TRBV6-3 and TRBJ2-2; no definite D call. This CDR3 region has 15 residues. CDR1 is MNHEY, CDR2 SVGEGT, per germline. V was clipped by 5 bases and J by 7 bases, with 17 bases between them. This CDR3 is CASSQLSRRLGELFF. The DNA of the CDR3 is TGTGCCAGCAGTCAATTATCTAGACGGCTCGGGGAGCTGTTTTTT.

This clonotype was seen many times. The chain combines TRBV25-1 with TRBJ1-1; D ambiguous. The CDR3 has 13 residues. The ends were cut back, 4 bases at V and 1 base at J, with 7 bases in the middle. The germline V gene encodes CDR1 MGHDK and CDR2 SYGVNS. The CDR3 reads CASSGTRNTEAFF. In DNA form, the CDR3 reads TGTGCCAGCAGTGGTACACGGAACACTGAAGCTTTCTTT. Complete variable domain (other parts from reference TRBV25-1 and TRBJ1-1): EADIYQTPRYLVIGTGKKITLECSQTMGHDKMYWYQQDPGMELHLIHYSYGVNSTEKGDLSSESTVSRIRTEHFPLTLESARPSHTSQYLCASSGTRNTEAFFGQGTRLTVV.

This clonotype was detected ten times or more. Here the CDR3 DNA reads TGTGCCAGCGTTAGTTCGGGGAACTATGGCTACACCTTC. Translated: CASVSSGNYGYTF. The chain carries TRBV21-1 and TRBJ1-2. TRBV21-1 is described as a pseudogene. The CDR3 covers 13 residues.

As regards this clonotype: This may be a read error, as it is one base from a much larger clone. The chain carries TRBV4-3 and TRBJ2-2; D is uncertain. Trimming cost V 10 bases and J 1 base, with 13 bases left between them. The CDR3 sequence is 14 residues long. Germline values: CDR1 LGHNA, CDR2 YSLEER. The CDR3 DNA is TGCGCCAACAGTCGTGCAGAGAACACCGGGGAGCTGTTTTTT. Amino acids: CANSRAENTGELFF.

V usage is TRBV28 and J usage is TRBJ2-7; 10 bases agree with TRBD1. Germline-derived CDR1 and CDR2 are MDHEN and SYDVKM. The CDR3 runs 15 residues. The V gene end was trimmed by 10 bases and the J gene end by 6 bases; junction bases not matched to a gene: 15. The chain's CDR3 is CAIRRVNRDRGEQYF. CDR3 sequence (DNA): TGTGCCATCCGTAGGGTGAACCGGGACAGGGGCGAGCAGTACTTC.

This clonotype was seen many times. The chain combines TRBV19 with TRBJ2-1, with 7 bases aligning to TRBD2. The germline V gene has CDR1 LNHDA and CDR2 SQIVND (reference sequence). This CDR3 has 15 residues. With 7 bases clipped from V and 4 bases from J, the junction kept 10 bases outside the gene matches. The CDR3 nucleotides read TGTGCCAGTAAACTGGGAGGGCGAGTATACAATGAGCAGTTCTTC. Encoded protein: CASKLGGRVYNEQFF. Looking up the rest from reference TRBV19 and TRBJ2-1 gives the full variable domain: DGGITQSPKYLFRKEGQNVTLSCEQNLNHDAMYWYRQDPGQGLRLIYYSQIVNDFQKGDIAEGYSVSREKKESFPLTVTSAQKNPTAFYLCASKLGGRVYNEQFFGPGTRLTVL.

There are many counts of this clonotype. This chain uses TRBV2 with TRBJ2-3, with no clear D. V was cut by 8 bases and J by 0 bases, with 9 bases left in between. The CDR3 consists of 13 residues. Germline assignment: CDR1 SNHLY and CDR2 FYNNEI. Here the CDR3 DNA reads TGTGCCAGCCAAGCCACTAGCACAGATACGCAGTATTTT. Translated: CASQATSTDTQYF.